Each of the 2 T cell receptor beta chains below was sequenced from the same sample in a study of shared clonotypes between healthy human individuals (dated by TCRdb to the early 2020s). Library creation used the immunoSEQ multiplex PCR assay. Here the immuneACCESS table is served through TCRdb, limited to in-frame sequences with V and J called. Missing clones are a known gap in these copies; in checked studies unresolved V genes cover under half, and the rest lacks a known reason. Present in this sample are 1.5 million to 1.9 million clones, approximately 98% of which were seen just once. Roughly 0.4% of the sample comes from the top ten. Sequences were obtained from naive CD4+ T cells sorted from blood. What this sample's cell subset or site label stands for: CD45RA+ positively selected. These receptors came from a man under 40 in good health.

The CDR3 sequence is CASSPNTGGNNEQFF. Written as DNA, the CDR3 is TGTGCCAGCAGCCCTAATACAGGAGGAAACAATGAGCAGTTCTTC. The chain is built from TRBV11-3 and TRBJ2-1; the D gene could be TRBD1 or TRBD2 (5 bases each). CDR3 length: 15 residues. The germline V gene has CDR1 SGHNT and CDR2 YENEEA. The ends were cut back, 5 bases at V and 5 bases at J, with 16 bases in the middle. Based on the CDR3 plus reference TRBV11-3 and TRBJ2-1, the full variable domain is EAGVVQSPRYKIIEKKQPVAFWCNPISGHNTLYWYLQNLGQGPELLIRYENEEAVDDSQLPKDRFSAERLKGVDSTLKIQPAELGDSAVYLCASSPNTGGNNEQFFGPGTRLTVL.

The chain recombines TRBV11-2 with TRBJ2-3; the match to TRBD2 covers 8 bases. CDR1 is SGHAT, CDR2 FQNNGV, per germline. The CDR3 has 17 amino acids. The junction had 10 bases not matched to a gene; V was cut back by 5 bases and J by 0 bases. CDR3 sequence: CASSHGLARSSTDTQYF. The CDR3 DNA follows: TGTGCCAGCAGCCATGGACTAGCTCGATCTAGCACAGATACGCAGTATTTT. Filled out from reference TRBV11-2 and TRBJ2-3, the complete variable domain reads EAGVAQSPRYKIIEKRQSVAFWCNPISGHATLYWYQQILGQGPKLLIQFQNNGVVDDSQLPKDRFSAERLKGVDSTLKIQPAKLEDSAVYLCASSHGLARSSTDTQYFGPGTRLTVL.